Sequencing of this T cell receptor (beta chain) was carried out in a study of CD8+CD57+ T cells in acquired aplastic anemia. Turning to the study itself: Sorting CD4+ and CD8+ cells gave DNA averaging about 3.3 ug.

Before being chosen for sequencing, patients had shown CD8+CD57+ cell expansion by flow cytometry. The patients all had a severe acquired aplastic anemia diagnosis. This CDR3 is 15 amino acids long. From germline, CDR1 is SSHAT and CDR2 FNYEAQ (reference sequence). Study-level findings and limits: There were twenty-nine CD8+ CDR3 sequences that occurred in both patients and controls.

This clonotype was recorded at least ten times. What it recognizes is unknown. One end of the junction varies from germline; a read error may be responsible. TCR beta VDJ combinations and CDR3 sequences were profiled from genomic DNA. TCRdb recomputed calls from the reads with MiXCR, one row per CDR3 protein. The profile shows approximately 180,000 distinct CDR3 sequences, roughly 50% of them singletons. The V gene is TRBV7-7, the J gene TRBJ2-3, with 12 bases matching TRBD1. The sequence was collected from a human donor with aplastic anemia. Sample: sorted CD4+, CD8+, or CD8+CD57+ T cells (not recorded which) from PBMCs. CDR3 in DNA: TGTGCTAGCAGCCCCGGGACAGGGGGCGCAGATACGCAGTATTTT. Protein product: CASSPGTGGADTQYF.